One sample yielded the 23 T cell receptor beta chains listed below, sequenced in a study of cytomegalovirus exposure and HLA in healthy donors. The PCR contained 60 Vbeta and 13 Jbeta primers. Produced via immunoSEQ multiplex PCR; TCRdb's table is partial and in-frame only. The table lists roughly 80,000 clones, around 84% of them singletons. Sequencing was carried out using PBMCs. These receptors all come from a woman between 50 and 59 years old in good health and CMV-seronegative.

The chain has TRBV2 and TRBJ2-6; tentative D call: TRBD1 (5 bases). V lost 8 bases to trimming and J lost 0 bases, with 8 bases between them. Germline CDR1 is SNHLY and CDR2 is FYNNEI. The CDR3 is made up of 14 amino acids. The CDR3 DNA sequence: TGTGCCAGCTCAGGGCCCTCTGGGGCCAACGTCCTGACTTTC. Translating it yields CASSGPSGANVLTF.

With respect to this clone: The junction shows a germline mismatch at one end, possibly a read error. The gene calls are TRBV7-9 and TRBJ1-1, with D possibly being TRBD1 (5 bases). The CDR3 runs to 13 residues. CDR1 and CDR2 from the germline V gene are SEHNR and FQNEAQ (reference sequence). Written as DNA, the CDR3 is TGTTCCAGCAGCTCCACAGGATCCACTGAAGCTTTCTTT. Translating gives CSSSSTGSTEAFF.

This clone was seen more than once but under ten times. The chain is built from TRBV6-4 and TRBJ2-7; TRBD1 might be the D (6 bases). Trimming removed 9 bases at V and 0 bases at J, with 12 bases between. Germline CDR1 MRHNA, CDR2 SNTAGT. This CDR3 region has 13 residues. The CDR3 DNA reads as TGTGCCAGGCGAAGGACAGCCTCCTACGAGCAGTACGTC. Translated, it gives CARRRTASYEQYV.

This clone was picked up one time. The rearrangement joins TRBV27 to TRBJ2-1; TRBD2 agrees at 7 bases. Germline CDR1 MNHEY, CDR2 SMNVEV (reference sequence). This CDR3 has 17 amino acids. The ends lost 6 bases at V and 8 bases at J; junction bases unmatched: 19. CDR3 sequence reads: CASSPGNGGGPRDEQFF. CDR3 DNA: TGTGCCAGCAGCCCCGGTAATGGGGGAGGGCCTCGGGATGAGCAGTTCTTC.

CDR3 nucleotide sequence: TGTGCCAGTAGTACCTCCCGACAGGGAGCCGTCTCTGGGGCCAACGTCCTGACTTTC. Encoded protein: CASSTSRQGAVSGANVLTF. V and J are TRBV19 and TRBJ2-6, with TRBD1 identical over 7 bases. CDR1 and CDR2 (germline): LNHDA, SQIVND (reference sequence). This CDR3 is 19 amino acids long. V trimming: 4 bases; J trimming: 0 bases; junction bases outside the gene matches: 12.

The V gene is TRBV6-6, the J gene TRBJ2-1; D remains unclear. The germline CDR1 and CDR2 sequences are MNHNY and SVGAGI (reference sequence). The CDR3 contains 13 residues. Trimming left V 8 bases short and J 9 bases short, with 17 bases between. CDR3 in DNA: TGTGCCAGCCAATCGAGCCTCAACGGTGAGCAGTTCTTC. This encodes CASQSSLNGEQFF.

J is TRBJ2-3 and V is TRBV7-2, with D unclear. The length of the CDR3 is 10 residues. V lost 11 bases, J lost 2 bases, and 5 bases lay in between. The germline V gene encodes CDR1 SGHTA and CDR2 FQGNSA. CDR3 nucleotide sequence: TGTGCCCCCAACACAGATACGCAGTATTTT. Translated, it gives CAPNTDTQYF.

This chain uses TRBV7-2 with TRBJ2-3; D is possibly TRBD2 (6 bases). The V end lost 7 bases, the J end lost 5 bases, and 7 bases lay between the germline ends. The CDR3 is 11 residues long. Germline V lookup: CDR1 SGHTA, CDR2 FQGNSA. CDR3 residues: CASTGGDTQYF. CDR3 DNA sequence: TGTGCCAGCACCGGGGGAGATACGCAGTATTTT.

The V gene is TRBV5-1, the J gene TRBJ1-1; tentatively, D is TRBD1 (6 bases). From germline, CDR1 is SGHRS and CDR2 YFSETQ. V gave up 0 bases and J gave up 4 bases, with 13 bases separating them. The CDR3 is made up of 15 amino acids. CDR3 sequence reads: CASSLVSGAATEAFF. The CDR3 bases are TGCGCCAGCAGCTTGGTATCAGGGGCGGCCACTGAAGCTTTCTTT. The full variable domain, rest sourced from reference TRBV5-1 and TRBJ1-1, is KAGVTQTPRYLIKTRGQQVTLSCSPISGHRSVSWYQQTPGQGLQFLFEYFSETQRNKGNFPGRFSGRQFSNSRSEMNVSTLELGDSALYLCASSLVSGAATEAFFGQGTRLTVV.

This sequence joins TRBV6-5 and TRBJ2-3; 10 bases match TRBD2. This CDR3 contains 15 residues. V was pared by 2 bases and J by 6 bases, with 5 bases of the junction left unmatched. The germline CDR1 and CDR2 sequences are MNHEY and SVGAGI. The CDR3 region has the DNA TGTGCCAGCAGTTACGAAGCGGGGGGGCGGGATACGCAGTATTTT. This sequence encodes CASSYEAGGRDTQYF.

V is TRBV15 and J is TRBJ2-7; TRBD1 matches 7 bases. Germline CDR1 and CDR2: LNHNV and YYDKDF (reference sequence). V lost 1 base and J lost 2; bases outside the gene matches: 8. There are 16 residues in the CDR3. CDR3 DNA sequence: TGTGCCACCAGCAGAGTGCGCAGGGGGACCCCCTACGAGCAGTACTTC. Its protein is CATSRVRRGTPYEQYF.

Here the CDR3 DNA reads TGTGCCAGTAGTTCGCATTCCACTAGCACAGATACGCAGTATTTT. Its translation: CASSSHSTSTDTQYF. This chain joins TRBV19 and TRBJ2-3; D is unclear. The CDR3 totals 15 residues. The germline V gene encodes CDR1 LNHDA and CDR2 SQIVND (reference sequence). Trimming pared 5 bases from V and 0 bases from J, leaving 12 bases between.

This clone was observed a handful of times. The chain couples TRBV7-9 to TRBJ1-4, with TRBD1 matching over 11 bases. CDR1 SEHNR and CDR2 FQNEAQ come from the germline V gene (reference sequence). Losses at the gene ends were 3 bases for V and 7 bases for J; bases not matched to a gene: 7. The CDR3 consists of 16 residues. In DNA form, the CDR3 reads TGTGCCAGCAGCTTTGGGTCCGGGACAGGGGGTGAAAAACTGTTTTTT. Translating gives CASSFGSGTGGEKLFF.

CDR3 residues: CAISKPAYRSYEQYV. The CDR3, as DNA: TGTGCCATCAGTAAGCCCGCTTACAGGTCCTACGAGCAGTACGTC. This sequence joins TRBV10-3 and TRBJ2-7; a weak D match, TRBD1 (5 bases). The V gene's germline CDR1 is ENHRY and CDR2 SYGVKD. Trimming left V 5 bases short and J 1 base short, with 15 bases between. The CDR3 contains 15 residues.

The V gene is TRBV2, the J gene TRBJ1-5; D is unresolved. This CDR3 is built from 13 residues. The germline V and J ends were trimmed by 1 base and 5 bases, with 6 bases remaining between them. CDR1 is SNHLY, CDR2 FYNNEI, per germline. CDR3 protein: CASSEGQYQPQHF. CDR3 bases: TGTGCCAGCAGTGAAGGGCAGTATCAGCCCCAGCATTTT.

This clone showed up just a few times. J is TRBJ1-3 and V is TRBV7-2; D remains ambiguous. The germline CDR1 and CDR2 sequences are SGHTA and FQGNSA. Trimming stripped 5 bases from V and 7 bases from J, with 12 bases between. The CDR3 runs 13 residues. CDR3 in amino acids: CASSPTWANTIYF. CDR3 coding DNA: TGTGCCAGCAGCCCAACGTGGGCCAACACCATATATTTT.

The chain recombines TRBV5-6 with TRBJ1-3; D unclear. This CDR3 has 16 residues. Trimming took 0 bases from V and 2 from J, leaving 12 bases between them. Germline assignment: CDR1 SGHDT and CDR2 YYEEEE. The CDR3, as DNA: TGTGCCAGCAGCTTGGATGTCAGGTTGACTGGAAACACCATATATTTT. Amino acid sequence: CASSLDVRLTGNTIYF.

The chain employs TRBV6-6 and TRBJ2-7; 12 nucleotides align to TRBD2. This CDR3 spans 16 amino acids. The ends lost 6 bases at V and 3 bases at J; junction bases unmatched: 9. The germline V gene has CDR1 MNHNY and CDR2 SVGAGI (reference sequence). The CDR3 sequence: CASRSVRLAGDYEQYF. As DNA, the CDR3 is TGTGCCAGCAGGTCGGTGAGACTAGCGGGAGACTACGAGCAGTACTTC.

This sequence joins TRBV28 and TRBJ2-3, with 9 bases that match TRBD1. Unmatched junction bases numbered 13, after V lost 3 bases and J lost 3 bases. The germline V gene has CDR1 MDHEN and CDR2 SYDVKM. CDR3 size: 18 residues. The CDR3 spells CASSFFRSLTGGTDTQYF. CDR3 DNA: TGTGCCAGCAGTTTCTTCCGATCCCTGACAGGGGGGACAGATACGCAGTATTTT.

The V call is TRBV4-1, the J call TRBJ2-7, with D perhaps matching TRBD2 (6 bases). The germline V and J ends were trimmed by 0 bases and 7 bases, with 16 bases remaining between them. Germline loops: CDR1 MGHRA, CDR2 YSYEKL. CDR3 length equals 15 residues. This CDR3 reads CASSQDLTSLWEQYF. CDR3 bases: TGCGCCAGCAGCCAAGATCTGACTAGTCTATGGGAGCAGTACTTC.

The V call is TRBV28, the J call TRBJ1-3; perhaps TRBD1 as D (6 bases). The germline gives CDR1 MDHEN, CDR2 SYDVKM. V was cut by 9 bases and J by 0 bases, with 12 bases left in between. The CDR3 is 14 amino acids. The CDR3 spells CASGTDSSGNTIYF. The CDR3 DNA is TGTGCCAGTGGCACGGACAGCTCTGGAAACACCATATATTTT.

The rearrangement joins TRBV27 to TRBJ1-2; no definite D call. The CDR3 runs 12 residues. Germline CDR1 reads MNHEY; CDR2 reads SMNVEV (reference sequence). Trimming left V 6 bases short and J 1 base short, with 6 bases between. CDR3 coding DNA: TGTGCCAGCAGAGCTCATAACTATGGCTACACCTTC. Translated, it gives CASRAHNYGYTF.

The chain recombines TRBV7-3 with TRBJ2-3, with TRBD2 identical over 11 bases. Germline V CDR1 and CDR2: SGHTA, FQGTGA. The CDR3 is 18 residues long. V was pared by 5 bases and J by 0 bases, with 10 bases of the junction left unmatched. CDR3 nucleotides: TGTGCCAGCAGCCGCGATTCTATAGCGGGAGGGAGCACAGATACGCAGTATTTT. This translates into CASSRDSIAGGSTDTQYF.